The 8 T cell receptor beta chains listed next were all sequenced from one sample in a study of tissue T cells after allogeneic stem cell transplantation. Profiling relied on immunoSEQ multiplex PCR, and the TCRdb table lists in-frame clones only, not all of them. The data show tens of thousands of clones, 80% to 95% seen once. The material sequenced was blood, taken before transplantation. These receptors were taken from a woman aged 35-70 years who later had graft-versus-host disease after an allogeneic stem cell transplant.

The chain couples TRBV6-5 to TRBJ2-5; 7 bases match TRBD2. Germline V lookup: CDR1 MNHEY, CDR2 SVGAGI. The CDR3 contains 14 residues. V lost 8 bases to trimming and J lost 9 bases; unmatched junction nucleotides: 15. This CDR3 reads CASHRDYPIVAQYF. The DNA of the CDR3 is TGTGCCAGCCACCGGGACTACCCCATTGTGGCCCAGTACTTC.

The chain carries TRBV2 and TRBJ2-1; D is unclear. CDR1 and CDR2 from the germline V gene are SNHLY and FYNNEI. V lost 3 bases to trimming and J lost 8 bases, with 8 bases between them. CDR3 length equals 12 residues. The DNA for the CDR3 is TGTGCCAGCAGTGAGGCCAGCGATGAGCAGTTCTTC. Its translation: CASSEASDEQFF.

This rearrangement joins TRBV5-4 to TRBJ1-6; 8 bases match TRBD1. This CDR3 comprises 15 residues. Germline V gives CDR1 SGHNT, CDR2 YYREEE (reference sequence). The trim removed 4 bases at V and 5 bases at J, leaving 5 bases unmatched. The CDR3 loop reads CASSQQTGDNSPLHF. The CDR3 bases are TGTGCCAGCAGCCAGCAGACAGGGGATAATTCACCCCTCCACTTT.

CDR3 in amino acids: CAIRGTVGGSSPLHF. The CDR3 DNA follows: TGTGCCATCAGAGGGACAGTGGGTGGTAGTTCACCCCTCCACTTT. This chain joins TRBV10-3 and TRBJ1-6; 7 bases align to TRBD1. CDR1 and CDR2 (germline): ENHRY, SYGVKD. The CDR3 is 15 amino acids. The trim removed 6 bases at V and 9 bases at J, leaving 11 bases unmatched.

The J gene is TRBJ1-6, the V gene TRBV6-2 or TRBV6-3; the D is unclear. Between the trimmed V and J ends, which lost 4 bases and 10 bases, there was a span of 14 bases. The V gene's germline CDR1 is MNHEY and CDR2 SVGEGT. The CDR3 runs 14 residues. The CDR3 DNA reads TGTGCCAGCAGTTCCACTTCGCTCGGCTCACCCCTCCACTTT. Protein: CASSSTSLGSPLHF.

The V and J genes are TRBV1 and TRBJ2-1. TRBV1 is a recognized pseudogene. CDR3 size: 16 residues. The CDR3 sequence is CTSSLISGPHYNEQFF. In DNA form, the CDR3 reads TGCACCAGCAGCCTCATTTCAGGACCCCACTACAATGAGCAGTTCTTC.

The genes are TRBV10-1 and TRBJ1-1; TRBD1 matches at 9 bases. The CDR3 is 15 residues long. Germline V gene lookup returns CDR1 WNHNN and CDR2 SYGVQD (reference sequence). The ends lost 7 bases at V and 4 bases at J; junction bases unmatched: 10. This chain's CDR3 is CASTRQGEEGTEAFF. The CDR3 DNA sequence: TGCGCCAGCACTAGACAGGGGGAGGAGGGCACTGAAGCTTTCTTT.

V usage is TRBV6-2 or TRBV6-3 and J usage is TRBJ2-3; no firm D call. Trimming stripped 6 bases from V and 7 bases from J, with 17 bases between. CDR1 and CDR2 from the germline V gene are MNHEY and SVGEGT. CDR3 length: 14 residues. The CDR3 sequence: CASSQMDLSHTQYF. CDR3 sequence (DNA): TGTGCCAGCAGCCAGATGGACCTTAGTCATACGCAGTATTTT.